This T cell receptor beta chain is drawn from a study of shared clonotypes between healthy human individuals. Clones were read by immunoSEQ multiplex PCR, and TCRdb kept only the in-frame ones, dropping some. Of about 2.4 million clones in the sample, roughly 93% were seen once. The CDR3 has 16 residues. V was pared by 2 bases and J by 5 bases, with 10 bases of the junction left unmatched. Germline values: CDR1 SGHNT, CDR2 YYREEE (reference sequence). The sequencing input was naive CD4+ T cells from PBMCs. Subset meaning: CD45RA+ positively selected. The TCR was taken from a man aged 18 to 29 in good health. Some clones in this sample may be carry-over from other donors' samples. The chain employs TRBV5-4 and TRBJ2-1; TRBD2 matches 7 bases. The CDR3 coding sequence is TGTGCCAGCAGCTTCCGTAGGGCTAGCGGAGACAATGAGCAGTTCTTC. Translated, it gives CASSFRRASGDNEQFF.